The source of this TCR beta chain is a study of identical twins. Study-level points and caveats: Excess sharing by twins proved weaker in beta out-of-frame sequences. Out-of-frame alpha sequences common to twins exhibited an excess of low generation probability.

Unique molecular identifiers were present on the cDNA, and a universal primer site came from template switching. MiXCR, run by TCRdb on the 5' RACE reads, gives a single entry per CDR3 protein. The sample carries around 670,000 distinct CDR3 sequences, 5.5% to 6.5% recorded once. Notes on this clonotype: What it binds is not known.

The CDR3 is 13 residues long. Germline-derived CDR1 and CDR2 are MNHEY and SMNVEV (reference sequence). V was trimmed by 3 bases and J by 15 bases, leaving 18 bases between them. The clonotype was recovered from a man between 18 and 29 years old in good health. The sequenced material came from naive T cells sorted from blood. This chain links TRBV27 with TRBJ1-5, with a tentative D call TRBD1 (6 bases). The DNA of the CDR3 is TGTGCCAGCAGTTTTGCAGGGGCGACGTTATGGCATTTT. This codes for CASSFAGATLWHF.